Below, 10 T cell receptor beta chains from the same sample are listed, as sequenced in a study of beta chain features in type 1 diabetes. Study conclusions and caveats: TCRB CDR3s were moderately but significantly shorter in Type 1 diabetes patients in all four CD4+ subsets.

For these receptors, no antigen is known. Reverse transcribing all isolated RNA meant expressed TCRB transcripts were sequenced. The method was immunoSEQ multiplex PCR; TCRdb's version includes in-frame clones alone and lacks a portion of them. The sample includes roughly 140,000 clones, about a tenth of them seen just once. Sequenced material: central memory CD4+ T cells from blood. The source is a man aged 25-45 years with type 1 diabetes.

This clone has more than one count but fewer than ten. V and J are TRBV7-2 and TRBJ2-2, with D unresolved. This CDR3 is built from 12 residues. Trimming removed 3 bases at V and 9 bases at J, with 8 bases between. Germline V lookup: CDR1 SGHTA, CDR2 FQGNSA. CDR3 residues: CASSFSSRELFF. The CDR3 DNA follows: TGTGCCAGCAGCTTTAGTAGTCGGGAGCTGTTTTTT. Full variable domain (outside the CDR3, taken from reference TRBV7-2 and TRBJ2-2): GAGVSQSPSNKVTEKGKDVELRCDPISGHTALYWYRQSLGQGLEFLIYFQGNSAPDKSGLPSDRFSAERTGGSVSTLTIQRTQQEDSAVYLCASSFSSRELFFGEGSRLTVL.

J is TRBJ1-2 and V is TRBV4-2; D ambiguous. The CDR3 loop spans 14 amino acids. Trimming removed 2 bases at V and 7 bases at J, with 14 bases between. Germline CDR1 LGHNA, CDR2 YNFKEQ. The CDR3 DNA reads as TGTGCCAGCAGCCAACGGAACGACTTAGGTGGCTACACCTTC. Translation: CASSQRNDLGGYTF.

A few counts support this clone. V usage is TRBV7-9 and J usage is TRBJ2-7, with TRBD1 matching over 8 bases. In germline, CDR1 is SEHNR, CDR2 FQNEAQ (reference sequence). With V trimmed by 5 bases and J by 1 base, 4 bases remained unmatched. The CDR3 covers 14 residues. The CDR3, as DNA: TGTGCCAGCAGCCTACAGGGGGATTCCTACGAGCAGTACTTC. Amino acid sequence: CASSLQGDSYEQYF.

This clone was seen more than once but under ten times. V and J are TRBV18 and TRBJ1-2, with 8 bases identical to TRBD1. The J segment lost 2 bases and the V segment lost 0 bases, leaving 5 bases of the junction unmatched. The CDR3 has 16 residues. Germline V gene sequence: CDR1 KGHSH, CDR2 LQKENI. This CDR3 is CASSPPGTGANYGYTF. CDR3 DNA: TGTGCCAGCTCACCACCTGGGACAGGTGCCAACTATGGCTACACCTTC.

The chain has TRBV5-4 and TRBJ2-3; TRBD1 matches 7 bases. The germline V gene has CDR1 SGHNT and CDR2 YYREEE (reference sequence). Germline trimming cut 2 bases from V and 8 bases from J; bases unmatched to any gene: 8. The CDR3 runs 14 residues. The CDR3 reads CASSFEGGFGTQYF. CDR3 in DNA: TGTGCCAGCAGCTTTGAAGGGGGCTTCGGTACGCAGTATTTT. Variable domain in full (rest from reference TRBV5-4 and TRBJ2-3): ETGVTQSPTHLIKTRGQQVTLRCSSQSGHNTVSWYQQALGQGPQFIFQYYREEENGRGNFPPRFSGLQFPNYSSELNVNALELDDSALYLCASSFEGGFGTQYFGPGTRLTVL.

The chain uses TRBV5-4 and TRBJ2-5, with 7 bases that match TRBD2. The CDR3 has 15 residues. After removal of 0 bases from V and 2 bases from J, the junction contained 4 bases not matched to a gene. The germline CDR1 and CDR2 sequences are SGHNT and YYREEE (reference sequence). CDR3 in DNA: TGTGCCAGCAGCTTGGGGTCGGGAGGTCAAGAGACCCAGTACTTC. This translates into CASSLGSGGQETQYF.

The CDR3 loop reads CASSVGGPLDEQYF. In DNA, the CDR3 is TGTGCCAGCAGCGTAGGGGGCCCTCTGGACGAGCAGTACTTC. The chain employs TRBV9 and TRBJ2-7; D may be TRBD1 (5 bases). CDR1 is SGDLS and CDR2 is YYNGEE in the germline V gene. The CDR3 totals 14 residues. Between the trimmed V and J ends, which lost 0 bases and 5 bases, there was a span of 12 bases.

The chain recombines TRBV11-2 with TRBJ2-1; the D is unclear. Germline loops: CDR1 SGHAT, CDR2 FQNNGV. The CDR3 loop spans 14 amino acids. The V end lost 1 base, the J end lost 5 bases, and 9 bases lay between the germline ends. Written as DNA, the CDR3 is TGTGCCAGCAGCTTAGTGGCGGATAACAATGAGCAGTTCTTC. Translated, it gives CASSLVADNNEQFF.

The table lists this clone with a few counts. V gene TRBV5-1 combines with J gene TRBJ2-7; TRBD1 agrees at 11 bases. Germline-derived CDR1 and CDR2 are SGHRS and YFSETQ. The CDR3 totals 15 residues. With 0 bases clipped from V and 4 bases from J, the junction kept 3 bases outside the gene matches. The CDR3 nucleotides are TGCGCCAGCAGCTTGGACGGGACAGGGGGGTACGAGCAGTACTTC. It encodes CASSLDGTGGYEQYF.

The rearrangement links TRBV5-4 to TRBJ1-1; possibly TRBD1 for D (6 bases). Between the trimmed V and J ends, which lost 4 bases and 7 bases, there was a span of 14 bases. The germline V gene has CDR1 SGHNT and CDR2 YYREEE (reference sequence). The CDR3 contains 13 residues. CDR3 coding DNA: TGTGCCAGCAGCGTTACAGGGAAAGGTGAAGCTTTCTTT. Its translation: CASSVTGKGEAFF.